Listed below are T cell receptor beta chains from one sample, sequenced in a study of CXCR3-negative and CXCR3-positive naive CD8 T cells. TCRdb derives one entry per CDR3 protein from the 5' RACE reads, leaving out DNA. This sample contains about 98,000 distinct CDR3 sequences. Sequencing was done on a sample of naive CXCR3+ CD8+ T cells from blood. The receptors derive from a human donor in good health. Some clones in this sample may be carry-over from other donors' samples. CDR3s include the opening cysteine and the closing phenylalanine or tryptophan. The order of the fields is J gene, V gene, CDR3 protein.

j_call: TRBJ2-7
v_call: TRBV6-2/TRBV6-3
cdr3_aa: CASGTRDILVDEQYF

j_call: TRBJ2-1
v_call: TRBV20-1
cdr3_aa: CSASSGESSYNEQFF

j_call: TRBJ2-2
v_call: TRBV6-2/TRBV6-3
cdr3_aa: CASSYYPTSGTVSGELFF

j_call: TRBJ2-1
v_call: TRBV14
cdr3_aa: CASSQDSSYNEQFF

j_call: TRBJ2-5
v_call: TRBV5-4
cdr3_aa: CASSLIGGPGETQYF

j_call: TRBJ2-2
v_call: TRBV6-5
cdr3_aa: CASSYSGNTGELFF

j_call: TRBJ2-1
v_call: TRBV27
cdr3_aa: CASRTLLVYNEQFF

j_call: TRBJ2-2
v_call: TRBV14
cdr3_aa: CASSPQWINTGELFF

j_call: TRBJ1-1
v_call: TRBV14
cdr3_aa: CASSGTGDTEAFF

j_call: TRBJ2-1
v_call: TRBV14
cdr3_aa: CASSQGAGSSYNEQFF

j_call: TRBJ1-5
v_call: TRBV6-6
cdr3_aa: CASSQDTVSSQHF

j_call: TRBJ2-2
v_call: TRBV7-9
cdr3_aa: CASSHTGPNTGELFF

j_call: TRBJ2-3
v_call: TRBV7-2
cdr3_aa: CASSFSSVADTDTQYF

j_call: TRBJ2-1
v_call: TRBV6-2/TRBV6-3
cdr3_aa: CASYQETGRLDEQFF

j_call: TRBJ2-7
v_call: TRBV6-2/TRBV6-3
cdr3_aa: CASEVGAEQYF

j_call: TRBJ2-7
v_call: TRBV7-6
cdr3_aa: CASSNQNYEQYF

j_call: TRBJ1-1
v_call: TRBV2
cdr3_aa: CASRTGGWNTEAFF

j_call: TRBJ1-1
v_call: TRBV28
cdr3_aa: CATEQGWTEAFF

j_call: TRBJ1-3
v_call: TRBV25-1
cdr3_aa: CASSPRVYSGNTIYF

j_call: TRBJ2-2
v_call: TRBV29-1
cdr3_aa: CSVFGGTGELFF

j_call: TRBJ2-1
v_call: TRBV29-1
cdr3_aa: CSVRTDQFNEQFF

j_call: TRBJ2-2
v_call: TRBV5-6
cdr3_aa: CASSSRTSNTGELFF

j_call: TRBJ2-2
v_call: TRBV27
cdr3_aa: CATLAPLAGAFGELFF